This T cell receptor (beta chain) was sequenced for a study of healthy donors' naive CD4 and CD8 T cells. TCR libraries were built from about 500 ng of total RNA by linear amplification. TCRdb reprocessed the reads via MiXCR and lists one record per CDR3 protein. The data hold approximately 180,000 distinct CDR3 sequences, with nearly 75% observed a single time. The source is a pool of human donors in good health; the sample pools cells from several healthy donors. The material sequenced was naive CD4+ and CD8+ T cells sorted from blood, pooled from several donors.

CDR3 DNA sequence: TGCAGCGTTGAAGGACTAGCGGGACAAGCCTACAATGAGCAGTTCTTC. Protein sequence: CSVEGLAGQAYNEQFF. This rearrangement joins TRBV29-1 to TRBJ2-1, with 11 nucleotides matching TRBD2. The CDR3 totals 16 residues. The V segment lost 1 base and the J segment 2 bases; nucleotides outside the gene matches: 4. In germline, CDR1 is SQVTM, CDR2 ANQGSEA.